This TCR beta chain was found in a study of immune cell composition in non-small cell lung cancer. The study's findings and limits: Squamous carcinomas (approximately 80%) more often had tumour-associated clones >0.5% than adenocarcinomas (33%).

About this clone itself: Its antigen is unidentified.

The V and J ends lost 3 bases and 4 bases, in that order; junction bases with no gene match: 9. The CDR3 sequence is 16 residues long. CDR1 is SGDLS and CDR2 is YYNGEE in the germline V gene. Sequencing was performed with immunoSEQ multiplex PCR; in TCRdb, only in-frame clones are kept and a portion is missing. The table shows about 6,700 clones, with about three quarters occurring only once. J is TRBJ1-3 and V is TRBV9, with TRBD1 matching over 8 bases. The receptor's source is a human donor with non-small cell lung cancer. The sequencing input was lung tumor tissue. CDR3 protein: CASSAGQGFVGNTIYF. CDR3 nucleotide sequence: TGTGCCAGCAGCGCCGGACAGGGATTCGTCGGAAACACCATATATTTT.